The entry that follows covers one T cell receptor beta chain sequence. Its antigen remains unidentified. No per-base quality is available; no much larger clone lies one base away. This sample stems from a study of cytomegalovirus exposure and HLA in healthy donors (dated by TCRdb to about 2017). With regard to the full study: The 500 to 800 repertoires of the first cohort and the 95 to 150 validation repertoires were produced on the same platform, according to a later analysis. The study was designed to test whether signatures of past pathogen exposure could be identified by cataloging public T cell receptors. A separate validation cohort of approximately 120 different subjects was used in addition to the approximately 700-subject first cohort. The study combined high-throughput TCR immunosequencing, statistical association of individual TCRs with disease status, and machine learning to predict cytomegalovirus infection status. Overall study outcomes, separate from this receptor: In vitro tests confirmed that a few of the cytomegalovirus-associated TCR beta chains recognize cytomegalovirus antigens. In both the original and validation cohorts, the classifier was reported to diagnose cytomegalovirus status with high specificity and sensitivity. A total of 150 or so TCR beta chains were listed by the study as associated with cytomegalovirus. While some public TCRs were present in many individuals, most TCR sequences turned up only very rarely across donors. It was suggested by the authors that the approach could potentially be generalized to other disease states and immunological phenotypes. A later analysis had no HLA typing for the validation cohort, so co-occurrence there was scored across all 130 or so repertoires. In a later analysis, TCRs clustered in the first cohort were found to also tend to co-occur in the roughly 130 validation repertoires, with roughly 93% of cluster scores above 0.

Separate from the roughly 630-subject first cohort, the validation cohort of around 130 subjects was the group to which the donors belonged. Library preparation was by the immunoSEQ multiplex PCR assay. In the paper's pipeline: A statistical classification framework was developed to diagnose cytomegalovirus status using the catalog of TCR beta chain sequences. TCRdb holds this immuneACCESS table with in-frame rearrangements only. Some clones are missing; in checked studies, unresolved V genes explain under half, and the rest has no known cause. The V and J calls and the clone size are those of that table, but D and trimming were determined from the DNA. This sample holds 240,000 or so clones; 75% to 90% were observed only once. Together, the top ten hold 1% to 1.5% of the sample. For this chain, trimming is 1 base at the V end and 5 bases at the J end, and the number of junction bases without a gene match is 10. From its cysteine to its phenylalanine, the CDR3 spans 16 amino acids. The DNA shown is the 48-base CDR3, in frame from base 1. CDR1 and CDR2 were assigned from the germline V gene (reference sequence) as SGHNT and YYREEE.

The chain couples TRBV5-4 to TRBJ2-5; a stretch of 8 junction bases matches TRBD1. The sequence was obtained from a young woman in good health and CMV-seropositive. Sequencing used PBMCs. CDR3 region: CASSLPRTGYGETQYF. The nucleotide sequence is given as TGTGCCAGCAGCTTGCCAAGGACAGGGTATGGGGAGACCCAGTACTTC.